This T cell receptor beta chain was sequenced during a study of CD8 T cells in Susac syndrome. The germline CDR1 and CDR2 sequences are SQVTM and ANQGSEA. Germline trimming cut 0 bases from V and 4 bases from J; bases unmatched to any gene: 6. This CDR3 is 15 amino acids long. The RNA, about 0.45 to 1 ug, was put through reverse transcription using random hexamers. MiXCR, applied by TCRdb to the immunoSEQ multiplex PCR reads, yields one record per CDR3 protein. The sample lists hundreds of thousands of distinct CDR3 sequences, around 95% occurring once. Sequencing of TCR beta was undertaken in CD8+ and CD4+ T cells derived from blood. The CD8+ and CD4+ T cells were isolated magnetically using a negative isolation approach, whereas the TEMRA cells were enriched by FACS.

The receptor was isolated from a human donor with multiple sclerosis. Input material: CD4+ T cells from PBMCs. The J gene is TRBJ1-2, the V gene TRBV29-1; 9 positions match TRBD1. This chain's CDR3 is CSVEDPTGGSYGYTF. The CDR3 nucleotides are TGCAGCGTTGAAGACCCCACAGGGGGCAGCTATGGCTACACCTTC.